This T cell receptor (beta chain) was sequenced during a study of regulatory T cells in long-lasting Graves disease. Researchers made TCR beta libraries by using iRepertoire HTBI primers and running Arm-PCR on CDR3 regions. One entry per CDR3 protein results from TCRdb running MiXCR on the multiplex PCR reads. The sample lists approximately 540,000 distinct CDR3 sequences, about 12% occurring once. This clonotype was observed at least ten times. Trimming left V 3 bases short and J 7 bases short, with 15 bases between. The CDR3 extends over 14 amino acids. This sample's time point: newly diagnosed GD, antithyroid drugs for less than 3 months. PBMC-derived RNA was used for the TCR library. In addition, the sample was reused for a study of T cells in Graves' hyperthyroidism and ophthalmopathy.

The V gene is TRBV12-3 or TRBV12-4, the J gene TRBJ1-1, with a tentative D call TRBD1 (6 bases). Sequences were derived from peripheral blood mononuclear cells (PBMCs), sampled at new diagnosis, from a patient treated with antithyroid drugs. This clonotype was obtained from a woman in her thirties with Graves disease. CDR3 region: CASSFGGARVEAFF. The CDR3 DNA sequence: TGTGCCAGCAGTTTTGGGGGGGCAAGGGTTGAAGCTTTCTTT.